The clone carrying this TCR beta chain was observed many times. This entry comes from a study of T cells in Graves' hyperthyroidism and ophthalmopathy. About the research overall: Peripheral blood sampling occurred at initial diagnosis, before any treatment.

V dropped 1 base and J dropped 6 bases, with 8 bases sitting between them. This CDR3 region has 13 residues. In germline, CDR1 is LGHDT, CDR2 YNNKEL (reference sequence). TCR beta CDR3 sequences were amplified from RNA transcripts. HTBI primers were used for first-round RT-PCR of the TCR CDR3. TCRdb used MiXCR to reprocess the multiplex PCR reads, holding one entry per CDR3 protein. The sample yields hundreds of thousands of distinct CDR3 sequences, 14% to 15% seen once. Material for sequencing was blood. This chain uses TRBV3-1 with TRBJ2-3, with no clear D. The sequence came from a young man with Graves' ophthalmopathy. CDR3 DNA: TGTGCCAGCAGCCAAGTGGTCGGGGATACGCAGTATTTT. It encodes CASSQVVGDTQYF.